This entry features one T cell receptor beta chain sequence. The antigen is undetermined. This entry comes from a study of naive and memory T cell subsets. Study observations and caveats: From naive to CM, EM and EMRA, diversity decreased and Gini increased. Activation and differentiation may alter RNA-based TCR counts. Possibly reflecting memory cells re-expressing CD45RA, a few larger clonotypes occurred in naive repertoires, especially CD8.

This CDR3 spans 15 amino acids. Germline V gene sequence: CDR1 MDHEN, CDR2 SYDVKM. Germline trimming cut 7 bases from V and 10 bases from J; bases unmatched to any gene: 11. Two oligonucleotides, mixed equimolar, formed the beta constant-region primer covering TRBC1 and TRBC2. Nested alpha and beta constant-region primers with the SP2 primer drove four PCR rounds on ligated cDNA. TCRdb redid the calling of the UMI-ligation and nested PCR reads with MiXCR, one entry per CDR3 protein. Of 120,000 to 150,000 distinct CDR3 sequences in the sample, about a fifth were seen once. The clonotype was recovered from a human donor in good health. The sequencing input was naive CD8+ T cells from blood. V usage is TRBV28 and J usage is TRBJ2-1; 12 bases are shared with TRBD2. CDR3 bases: TGTGCCAGCACCTCCCTAGCGGGGGGGCTAGGGGAGCAGTTCTTC. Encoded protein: CASTSLAGGLGEQFF. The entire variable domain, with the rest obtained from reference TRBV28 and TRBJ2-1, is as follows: DVKVTQSSRYLVKRTGEKVFLECVQDMDHENMFWYRQDPGLGLRLIYFSYDVKMKEKGDIPEGYSVSREKKERFSLILESASTNQTSMYLCASTSLAGGLGEQFFGPGTRLTVL.